What follows describes a single T cell receptor (beta chain). One end of the junction varies from germline; a read error may be responsible. Germline V gene data show CDR1 as SEHNR and CDR2 as FQNEAQ (reference sequence). The CDR3 is 15 amino acids. Unique molecular identifiers were incorporated during preparation of the TCRbeta library. TCRdb fed the PCR reads into MiXCR, producing one record per CDR3 protein. Of 600,000 to 700,000 distinct CDR3 sequences in the sample, roughly 17% were seen once. This sample stems from a study of T-cell reconstitution after alpha-beta-depleted transplantation in children.

The chain links TRBV7-9 to TRBJ1-2; D unclear. The TCR was taken from a human donor who donated a stem cell graft to a child with acute myeloid leukemia. The sequencing here drew on PBMCs from the stem cell graft donor, taken from the stem cell graft. CDR3 sequence (DNA): TGTGCCAGCAGCTTAGTGGGAGGGAGAGACTATGGCTGCACCTTC. Residues: CASSLVGGRDYGCTF. The whole variable domain, remainder taken from reference TRBV7-9 and TRBJ1-2, is DTGVSQNPRHKITKRGQNVTFRCDPISEHNRLYWYRQTLGQGPEFLTYFQNEAQLEKSRLLSDRFSAERPKGSFSTLEIQRTEQGDSAMYLCASSLVGGRDYGCTFGSGTRLTVV.